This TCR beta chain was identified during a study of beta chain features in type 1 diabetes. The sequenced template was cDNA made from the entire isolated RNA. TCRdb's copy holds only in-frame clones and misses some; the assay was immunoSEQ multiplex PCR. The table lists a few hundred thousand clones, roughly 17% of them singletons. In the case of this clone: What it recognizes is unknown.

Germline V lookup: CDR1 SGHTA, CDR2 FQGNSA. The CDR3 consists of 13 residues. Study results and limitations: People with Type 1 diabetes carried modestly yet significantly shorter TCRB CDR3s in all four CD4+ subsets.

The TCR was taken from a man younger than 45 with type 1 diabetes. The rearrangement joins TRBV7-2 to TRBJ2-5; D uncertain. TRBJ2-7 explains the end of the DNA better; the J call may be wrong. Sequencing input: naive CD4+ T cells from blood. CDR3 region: CASSFASLGEQYF. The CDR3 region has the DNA TGTGCCAGCAGCTTCGCCAGCCTGGGCGAGCAGTACTTC.